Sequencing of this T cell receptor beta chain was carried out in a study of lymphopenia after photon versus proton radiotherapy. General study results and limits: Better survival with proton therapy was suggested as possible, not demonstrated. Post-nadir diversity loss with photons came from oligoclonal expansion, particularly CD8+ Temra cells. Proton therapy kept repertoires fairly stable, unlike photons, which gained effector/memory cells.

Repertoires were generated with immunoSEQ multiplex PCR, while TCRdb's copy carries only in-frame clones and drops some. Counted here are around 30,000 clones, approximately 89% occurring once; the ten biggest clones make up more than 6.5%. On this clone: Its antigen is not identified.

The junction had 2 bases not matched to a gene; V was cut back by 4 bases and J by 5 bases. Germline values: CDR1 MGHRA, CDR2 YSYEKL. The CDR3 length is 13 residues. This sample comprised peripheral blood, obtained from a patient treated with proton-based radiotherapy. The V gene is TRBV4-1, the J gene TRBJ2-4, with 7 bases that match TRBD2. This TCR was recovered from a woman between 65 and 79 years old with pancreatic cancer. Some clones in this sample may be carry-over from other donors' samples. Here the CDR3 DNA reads TGCGCCAGCAGCCCTCGGGGGGAAAACATTCAGTACTTC. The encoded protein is CASSPRGENIQYF.